One sample yielded the 23 T cell receptor beta chains listed below, sequenced in a study of tumor and adjacent non-tumor tissue in lung cancer. The template was RNA from unsorted bulk tissue. Three rounds of nested PCR, following a modified ARM-PCR protocol, produced the TCRbeta library. A single record per CDR3 protein comes from TCRdb applying MiXCR to the multiplex PCR reads. The sample consists of more than 70,000 distinct CDR3 sequences, roughly two thirds of them appearing once. Specimen: lung tumor tissue. All receptors derive from an older man with non-small cell lung cancer.

About this clonotype itself: With a much larger clone just one base away, this may be a read error. V gene TRBV30 combines with J gene TRBJ2-5, with TRBD2 as a possible D gene (6 bases). The CDR3 covers 14 residues. Germline V gene sequence: CDR1 GTSNPN, CDR2 SVGIG (reference sequence). The DNA for the CDR3 is TGTGCCTGGAGTGTAGGCGGGGAACAAGGGACCCAGTACTTC. It encodes CAWSVGGEQGTQYF.

The table lists this clonotype with a count of one. A much larger clone is a single base away; this may be a read error. The CDR3 does not end in the conserved phenylalanine or tryptophan, so this is likely a read error. The limits of the CDR3 on the DNA are not certain, so only TCRdb's listed CDR3 is given. J is TRBJ2-5 and V is TRBV20-1; TRBD1, the D gene given by the table, was not confirmed from the DNA. The CDR3 has 14 residues if both end residues are counted. Per the germline V gene, CDR1 is DFQATT and CDR2 is SNEGSKA (reference sequence). Here the CDR3 reads CSAPGSMYQETHYL.

Points on this clonotype: In this CDR3 the conserved last residue, phenylalanine or tryptophan, is missing, so a read error is likely. V and J are TRBV29-1 and TRBJ1-5; D unclear. Germline CDR1 is SQVTM and CDR2 is ANQGSEA. V shed 6 bases and J shed 0 bases, with 15 bases lying between them. The CDR3 covers 15 residues. The CDR3: CSVTTDGHSNQPQHI. CDR3 DNA sequence: TGCAGCGTAACTACCGACGGTCATAGCAATCAGCCCCAGCATATT.

Regarding this clonotype: The junction departs from the called germline gene at one end, perhaps through a read error. The rearrangement uses TRBV5-4 and TRBJ2-2; 7 bases line up with TRBD1. The CDR3 consists of 16 residues. The germline CDR1 and CDR2 sequences are SGHNT and YYREEE (reference sequence). Here the CDR3 reads CASSTYRGADTGELFF. DNA for the CDR3: TGTGCTAGCAGCACCTACAGGGGAGCGGACACCGGGGAGCTGTTTTTT.

About this clonotype itself: Because it lacks the conserved phenylalanine or tryptophan at the end, this CDR3 is likely a read error. The DNA is omitted, as the CDR3 cannot be located on it reliably, and the CDR3 follows TCRdb's listing. The CDR3 loop is CSVEGGNTLYL. This rearrangement joins TRBV29-1 to TRBJ1-3. CDR1 SQVTM and CDR2 ANQGSEA come from the germline V gene. The CDR3 extends over 11 residues, inclusive of both ends.

A note on this clonotype: Germline is not matched at one junction end, which may reflect a read error. The chain has TRBV28 and TRBJ1-5, with a possible D match to TRBD1 (5 bases). This CDR3 has 14 residues. Germline V CDR1 and CDR2: MDHEN, SYDVKM. CDR3 sequence reads: CASSFVGVNQLQHF. CDR3 DNA sequence: TGTGCCAGCAGTTTTGTGGGGGTCAATCAGCTCCAGCATTTT.

A note on this clonotype: The junction differs from germline at one of its ends, possibly a read error. The chain employs TRBV5-5 and TRBJ2-2; D might be TRBD2 (5 bases). This CDR3 has 13 amino acids. Per the germline V gene, CDR1 is SGHKS and CDR2 is YYEKEE (reference sequence). Written as DNA, the CDR3 is TGTGCCAGCAGCTCCCAGCTATTCGGGGAGCTGTCTTTT. Its translation: CASSSQLFGELSF.

Turning to this clonotype: The missing conserved phenylalanine or tryptophan at the end of this CDR3 makes a read error likely. The chain combines TRBV5-6 with TRBJ2-1, with D tentatively TRBD1 or TRBD2 (6 bases each). With the DNA end fitting TRBJ2-7 better, the J assignment may be wrong. The CDR3 is 14 amino acids. Looked up from germline, CDR1 is SGHDT and CDR2 is YYEEEE. Written as DNA, the CDR3 is TGTGCCAGCAGCCGACGGGGGCCGGCAAGTGAGCAGTACATC. Translation gives CASSRRGPASEQYI.

This clonotype was recorded only once. Mismatch with germline at one junction end may stem from a read error. The rearrangement links TRBV10-3 to TRBJ2-7; a possible D gene is TRBD1 (6 bases). Per germline, CDR1 ENHRY and CDR2 SYGVKD. CDR3 length: 12 residues. The CDR3 is CTTGTWVYGQYF. The DNA of the CDR3 is TGTACCACCGGGACATGGGTATACGGGCAGTACTTC.

The V gene is TRBV29-1, the J gene TRBJ2-1; D ambiguous. In germline, CDR1 is SQVTM, CDR2 ANQGSEA. The CDR3 is 14 amino acids. V was clipped by 7 bases and J by 1 base, with 14 bases between them. CDR3 sequence: CSADDESSYNEQFF. The CDR3 DNA follows: TGCAGCGCTGACGACGAGAGTTCCTACAATGAGCAGTTCTTC.

This clonotype was observed a handful of times. Sequence at one end of the junction differs from germline and may be a read error. The chain carries TRBV5-6 and TRBJ2-5; D is perhaps TRBD1 (6 bases). The CDR3 loop spans 14 amino acids. Germline V gene data show CDR1 as SGHDT and CDR2 as YYEEEE. The CDR3 region is CVSSLGYREETQYF. Here the CDR3 DNA reads TGTGTCAGCAGCTTGGGATACAGGGAAGAGACCCAATACTTC.

Notes on this clonotype: The conserved phenylalanine or tryptophan normally closing the CDR3 is absent here, so this likely arose from a read error. This chain links TRBV10-2 with TRBJ2-2; no clear D. The CDR3 runs 13 residues. Germline V gives CDR1 WSHSY, CDR2 SAAADI. Trimming cost V 4 bases and J 3 bases, with 6 bases left between them. In DNA form, the CDR3 reads TGCGCCAGCAGTGGTCTTCACACCGGGGAGCTGTTTTCT. Its protein is CASSGLHTGELFS.

A note on this clonotype: This may be a read error, as it is one base from a much larger clone. The chain couples TRBV6-6 to TRBJ1-1; the match to TRBD1 covers 8 bases. Germline V CDR1 and CDR2: MNHNY, SVGAGI (reference sequence). The CDR3 has 15 residues. V dropped 7 bases and J dropped 1; count of bases not matched to a gene: 8. The CDR3 region is CASISLTGENTEAFF. CDR3 nucleotide sequence: TGTGCCAGCATTTCGCTGACAGGGGAGAACACTGAAGCTTTCTTT.

Turning to this clonotype: It may be a read error: a sequence one base away is much more abundant. This chain uses TRBV12-3 or TRBV12-4 with TRBJ2-4, with 8 bases identical to TRBD2. V was clipped by 3 bases and J by 0 bases; unmatched bases: 19. The CDR3 is 21 amino acids. Written as DNA, the CDR3 is TGTGCCAGCAGTTTGGCGACGGGGGGGGTGGCGCGATTCCTAGCCAAAAACATTCAGTACTTC. Encoded protein: CASSLATGGVARFLAKNIQYF.

In this sample, this clonotype is medium-sized. This sequence joins TRBV29-1 and TRBJ2-1; D possibly corresponds to TRBD2 (7 bases). The germline V gene encodes CDR1 SQVTM and CDR2 ANQGSEA. The CDR3 covers 17 residues. V was cut by 6 bases and J by 7 bases, with 28 bases left in between. Written as DNA, the CDR3 is TGCAGCGTGGTTGGGGGGGGGGCTCGGACACGCGGGAATGAGCAGTTCTTC. Translating gives CSVVGGGARTRGNEQFF.

V is TRBV5-1 and J is TRBJ2-1; D gene ambiguous. Trimming took 3 bases from V and 9 from J, leaving 10 bases between them. In germline, CDR1 is SGHRS, CDR2 YFSETQ. The CDR3 runs 12 residues. CDR3 loop: CASSSEGLEQFF. The CDR3 coding sequence is TGCGCCAGCAGCTCGGAAGGTCTTGAGCAGTTCTTC.

This clonotype occurred many times. The chain combines TRBV5-4 with TRBJ2-1; 7 bases are shared with TRBD2. V dropped 3 bases and J dropped 6; count of bases not matched to a gene: 6. The CDR3 totals 14 residues. The germline CDR1 and CDR2 sequences are SGHNT and YYREEE (reference sequence). The CDR3 region is CASSYGGVGNEQFF. The DNA for the CDR3 is TGTGCCAGCAGCTATGGGGGGGTCGGCAATGAGCAGTTCTTC.

Note on this clonotype: The junction shows a germline mismatch at one end, possibly a read error. The rearrangement uses TRBV11-2 and TRBJ1-2; no reliable D call. The CDR3 runs 15 residues. Germline CDR1 is SGHAT and CDR2 is FQNNGV. The CDR3 DNA sequence: TGTGCTAGCAGCCCCACTGTAACCTTAGGGTATGGCTACACCTTC. This codes for CASSPTVTLGYGYTF.

Details on this clonotype: This could be a read error, since a much larger clone is one nucleotide away. This chain connects TRBV5-5 to TRBJ1-5; D not certain. Germline V lookup: CDR1 SGHKS, CDR2 YYEKEE (reference sequence). The CDR3 totals 13 residues. CDR3 loop: CTSSLFANQPQHF. CDR3 sequence (DNA): TGTACCAGCAGCTTGTTTGCCAATCAGCCCCAGCATTTT.

This sequence joins TRBV7-9 and TRBJ2-1; 8 bases fit TRBD2. Germline loops: CDR1 SEHNR, CDR2 FQNEAQ (reference sequence). V was pared by 3 bases and J by 16 bases, with 17 bases of the junction left unmatched. The CDR3 totals 15 residues. In nucleotides, the CDR3 is TGTGCCAGCAGCTTGGGACTAGGCGGGGAGGGTGAACACTTCTTC. Its protein product is CASSLGLGGEGEHFF.

A note on this clonotype: At one boundary the junction diverges from the germline segment, which might be a read error. The DNA of the CDR3 is TGTGCCAGCAGCCAAACCGACGGAGTCACAGATGCGCACTATTTT. Its protein is CASSQTDGVTDAHYF. V and J are TRBV11-2 and TRBJ2-3, with D uncertain. CDR3 length: 15 residues. Germline V lookup: CDR1 SGHAT, CDR2 FQNNGV. The full variable domain, with the rest looked up from reference TRBV11-2 and TRBJ2-3, is EAGVAQSPRYKIIEKRQSVAFWCNPISGHATLYWYQQILGQGPKLLIQFQNNGVVDDSQLPKDRFSAERLKGVDSTLKIQPAKLEDSAVYLCASSQTDGVTDAHYFGPGTRLTVL.

On this clonotype itself: At one end, the junction sequence differs from germline, possibly due to a read error. V and J are TRBV5-5 and TRBJ2-5; possible D gene TRBD1, 6 bases. Germline CDR1 reads SGHKS; CDR2 reads YYEKEE (reference sequence). The CDR3 contains 12 residues. The CDR3 loop is CASSGFAGAQYF. Here the CDR3 DNA reads TGTGCCAGCAGCGGTTTCGCAGGGGCCCAGTATTTC.

In regard to this clonotype: Mismatch with germline at one junction end may stem from a read error. The gene calls are TRBV20-1 and TRBJ2-1, with 10 positions matching TRBD2. The CDR3 sequence is 16 residues long. CDR1 is DFQATT, CDR2 SNEGSKA, per germline (reference sequence). CDR3 sequence: CSARDSAGGDYNEQFF. CDR3 in DNA: TGCAGTGCTAGAGATTCAGCGGGAGGGGACTACAATGAGCAGTTTTTC.